Listed here are 9 T cell receptor beta chains from one sample, sequenced in a study of CD8 T cells in ankylosing spondylitis. General study results and limits: Ankylosing spondylitis blood appeared to carry a characteristic TCR beta motif of roughly 8 highly homologous variants.

No cognate antigen is known for these TCRs. Each CDR3 protein gets one entry after TCRdb re-called the 5' RACE reads with MiXCR. The top ten clones hold about 0.49% of a sample with more than 650,000 distinct CDR3 sequences, 12% of them seen once. Sequencing input: blood, either unsorted or a sorted T cell fraction (not recorded which). The receptors derive from a male donor with ankylosing spondylitis.

The chain couples TRBV6-1 to TRBJ1-5; the match to TRBD1 covers 8 bases. Per germline, CDR1 MNHNS and CDR2 SASEGT. V was clipped by 6 bases and J by 2 bases; unmatched bases: 12. The CDR3 extends over 17 amino acids. The CDR3 DNA sequence: TGTGCCAGCAGGTCGACAGGGGTGGGTAGCGGCAATCAGCCCCAGCATTTT. Translation gives CASRSTGVGSGNQPQHF.

This rearrangement joins TRBV6-5 to TRBJ1-2; D is perhaps TRBD1 (6 bases). The V end lost 2 bases, the J end lost 2 bases, and 6 bases lay between the germline ends. CDR1 is MNHEY and CDR2 is SVGAGI in the germline V gene. CDR3 length equals 13 residues. Here the CDR3 DNA reads TGTGCCAGCAGTTACACAGGGAACTATGGCTACACCTTC. Encoded protein: CASSYTGNYGYTF.

The rearrangement links TRBV11-2 to TRBJ2-2; D not resolved. Looked up from germline, CDR1 is SGHAT and CDR2 is FQNNGV. The CDR3 length is 13 residues. V dropped 5 bases and J dropped 7 bases, with 11 bases sitting between them. The CDR3 DNA is TGTGCCAGCAGCCGGCTTGGTAACGGGGAGCTGTTTTTT. Protein: CASSRLGNGELFF.

There are a few counts of this clonotype. The rearrangement links TRBV4-1 to TRBJ2-1; the match to TRBD2 covers 9 bases. This CDR3 region has 16 residues. V was clipped by 1 base and J by 9 bases; unmatched bases: 10. The germline V gene encodes CDR1 MGHRA and CDR2 YSYEKL. CDR3: CASSQGFLAGDSEQFF. In nucleotides, the CDR3 is TGCGCCAGCAGCCAAGGCTTCTTAGCGGGAGATAGTGAGCAGTTCTTC.

This chain uses TRBV20-1 with TRBJ2-1; 10 bases are shared with TRBD2. The CDR3 spans 14 residues. Looked up from germline, CDR1 is DFQATT and CDR2 is SNEGSKA (reference sequence). The trim removed 7 bases at V and 0 bases at J, leaving 3 bases unmatched. CDR3 nucleotide sequence: TGCAGTGGGATAGCGGGAGGCTCCTACAATGAGCAGTTCTTC. It yields the protein CSGIAGGSYNEQFF.

This clonotype was recorded a few times. The J gene is TRBJ2-7, the V gene TRBV20-1; D ambiguous. CDR1 DFQATT and CDR2 SNEGSKA come from the germline V gene (reference sequence). V lost 1 base to trimming and J lost 1 base, with 8 bases between them. The CDR3 spans 13 residues. The CDR3 bases are TGCAGTGCTAGAGGGGCACCATCCTACGAGCAGTACTTC. Its translation is CSARGAPSYEQYF.

The chain carries TRBV20-1 and TRBJ1-1; tentative D call: TRBD1 (6 bases). The CDR3 runs to 13 residues. Germline V gene data show CDR1 as DFQATT and CDR2 as SNEGSKA (reference sequence). V shed 2 bases and J shed 11 bases, with 18 bases lying between them. For the CDR3, the DNA is TGCAGTGCTAGACCCCGGGTGGCAGGGGATGCTTTCTTT. It codes for CSARPRVAGDAFF.

V gene TRBV20-1 combines with J gene TRBJ2-6; D unclear. The V gene lost 6 bases and the J gene lost 0 bases, with 6 bases spanning the gap. This CDR3 region has 13 residues. Germline V gene data show CDR1 as DFQATT and CDR2 as SNEGSKA (reference sequence). CDR3 protein: CSAEISGANVLTF. As DNA, the CDR3 is TGCAGTGCGGAGATCTCTGGGGCCAACGTCCTGACTTTC.

This CDR3 reads CASSLSQGQTDGYTF. CDR3 coding DNA: TGCGCCAGCAGCCTGTCCCAGGGGCAGACTGATGGCTACACCTTC. The V and J genes are TRBV4-3 and TRBJ1-2; D possibly corresponds to TRBD1 (6 bases). Trimming pared 4 bases from V and 6 bases from J, leaving 18 bases between. The germline CDR1 and CDR2 sequences are LGHNA and YSLEER. This CDR3 has 15 residues.